This T cell receptor beta chain appears in the sequencing data of a study of OX40 agonist ivuxolimab in advanced cancers. Study at large: Patient treatment consisted of intravenous ivuxolimab administration every 2 weeks at 0.01 to 10 mg/kg. The study's findings and limits: Partial responders at 0.1-3.0 mg/kg had among the lowest clonal expansion. Mean expanded clone counts were higher in CD8+ than CD4+ T cells.

Measured with immunoSEQ multiplex PCR; TCRdb has only the in-frame clones, and not every one. This sample has 65,000 to 70,000 clones, with around four fifths found just once. V gave up 5 bases and J gave up 6 bases, with 16 bases separating them. Germline V gives CDR1 MGHRA, CDR2 YSYEKL. The CDR3 has 15 residues. Of note for this clone: As yet, its antigen is unknown.

The V and J genes are TRBV4-1 and TRBJ1-4; a weak D match, TRBD1 (6 bases). Material: CD4+ or CD8+ T cells sorted from blood, obtained in a trial of the OX40 agonist ivuxolimab. This receptor was identified in an adult with an advanced solid tumor such as melanoma, head and neck, liver or kidney cancer. CDR3 protein: CASSLTPGHYEKLFF. For the CDR3, the DNA is TGCGCCAGCAGCTTGACCCCGGGACACTATGAAAAACTGTTTTTT.